This TCR beta chain was sequenced during a study of control samples from healthy donors and cancer patients. The table came from immunoSEQ multiplex PCR; TCRdb's copy has only in-frame clones and leaves some out. The sample has about 72,000 clones; 85% to 95% are singletons. Germline V gene data show CDR1 as MDHEN and CDR2 as SYDVKM. The CDR3 loop spans 15 amino acids. V shed 2 bases, J shed 10 bases, and the junction held 8 bases outside the gene matches. The chain carries TRBV28 and TRBJ1-6; 7 bases agree with TRBD1. This receptor was obtained from a woman aged 60 to 75 in good health. Material: blood. The CDR3 here is CASSLVRGGLSPLHF. In DNA form, the CDR3 reads TGTGCCAGCAGTTTAGTTAGAGGGGGCTTATCACCCCTCCACTTT.